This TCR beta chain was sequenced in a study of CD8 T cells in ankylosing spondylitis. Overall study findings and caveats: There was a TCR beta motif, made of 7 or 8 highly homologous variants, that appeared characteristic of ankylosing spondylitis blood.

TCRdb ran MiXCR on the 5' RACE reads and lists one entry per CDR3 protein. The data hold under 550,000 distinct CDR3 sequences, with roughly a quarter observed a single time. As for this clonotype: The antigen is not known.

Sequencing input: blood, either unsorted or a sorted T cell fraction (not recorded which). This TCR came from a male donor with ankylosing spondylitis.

The DNA for the CDR3 is TGTGCCAGCAGTAAGGGCATGGACACTGAAGCTTTCTTT. Translating gives CASSKGMDTEAFF. The chain combines TRBV27 with TRBJ1-1, with D hard to call. The germline CDR1 and CDR2 sequences are MNHEY and SMNVEV (reference sequence). The length of the CDR3 is 13 residues. Trimming took 5 bases from V and 3 from J, leaving 10 bases between them.